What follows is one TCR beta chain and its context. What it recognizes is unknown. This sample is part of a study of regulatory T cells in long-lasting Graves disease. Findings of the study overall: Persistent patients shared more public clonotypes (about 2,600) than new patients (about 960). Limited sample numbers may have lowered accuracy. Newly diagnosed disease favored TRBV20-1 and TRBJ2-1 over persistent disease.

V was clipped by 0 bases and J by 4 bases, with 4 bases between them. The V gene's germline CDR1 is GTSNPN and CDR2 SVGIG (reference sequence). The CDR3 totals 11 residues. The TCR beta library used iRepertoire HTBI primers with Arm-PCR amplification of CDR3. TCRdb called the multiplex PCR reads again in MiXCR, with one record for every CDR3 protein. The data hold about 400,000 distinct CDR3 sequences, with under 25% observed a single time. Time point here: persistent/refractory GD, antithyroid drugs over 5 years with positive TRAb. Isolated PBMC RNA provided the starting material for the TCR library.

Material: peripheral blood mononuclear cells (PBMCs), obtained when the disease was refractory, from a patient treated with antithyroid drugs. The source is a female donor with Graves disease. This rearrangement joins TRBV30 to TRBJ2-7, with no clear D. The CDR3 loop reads CAWSVHYEQYF. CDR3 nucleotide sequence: TGTGCCTGGAGTGTACATTACGAGCAGTACTTC.